These 3 T cell receptor beta chains were sequenced from one sample in a study of cytomegalovirus exposure and HLA in healthy donors. The primer mix had 60 Vbeta and 13 Jbeta primers. The repertoire was sequenced with immunoSEQ multiplex PCR; TCRdb's copy has only in-frame clones and lacks some. The sample data list 100,000 to 150,000 clones. What was sequenced was PBMCs. These receptor sequences come from a woman aged 40 to 50 in good health and CMV-seropositive.

CDR3 sequence reads: CASGTGGGYTIYF. CDR3 in DNA: TGTGCCAGCGGGACAGGGGGCGGGTACACCATATATTTT. The chain employs TRBV2 and TRBJ1-3; 12 nucleotides match TRBD1. CDR1 and CDR2 (germline): SNHLY, FYNNEI. This CDR3 region has 13 residues. J lost 8 bases, V lost 8 bases, and 4 bases had no gene match.

The chain links TRBV7-3 to TRBJ2-7, with 10 positions matching TRBD2. The J segment lost 11 bases and the V segment lost 4 bases, leaving 8 bases of the junction unmatched. The CDR3 covers 13 residues. Germline V gives CDR1 SGHTA, CDR2 FQGTGA. Here the CDR3 reads CASSSSGLANKYF. The CDR3 nucleotides read TGTGCCAGCAGCTCCTCGGGACTAGCGAACAAGTACTTC.

In DNA, the CDR3 is TGCGCCAGCAGTCAATATAGAATGAAGAGCTACAATGAGCAGTTCTTC. It specifies CASSQYRMKSYNEQFF. The rearrangement uses TRBV23-1 and TRBJ2-1; no firm D call. TRBV23-1 is an open reading frame, and its role is uncertain. This CDR3 has 16 residues. Trimming took off 1 base at V and 3 bases at J, with 13 bases between the two ends.